This TCR beta chain was sequenced during a study of blood T cell repertoires in COVID-19. The germline V and J ends were trimmed by 11 bases and 2 bases, with 18 bases remaining between them. Germline CDR1 is SGHAT and CDR2 is FQNNGV. The length of the CDR3 is 15 residues. Assay: immunoSEQ multiplex PCR; the TCRdb copy retains only in-frame clones and omits some. The sample contains around 280,000 clones, approximately 86% of which appear only once. The sample taken for sequencing was peripheral blood. J is TRBJ2-2 and V is TRBV11-2, with D tentatively TRBD1 (6 bases). The clonotype comes from a woman in her 30s who had recovered from COVID-19. CDR3 nucleotide sequence: TGTGCCGCCCGATATTCAGGGGTCAACACCGGGGAGCTGTTTTTT. Translated: CAARYSGVNTGELFF.